The TCR beta chain described here comes from a study of Graves' ophthalmopathy and Graves' hyperthyroidism. Across the whole study: Blood was drawn at initial diagnosis, before any treatment. Points from the study as a whole: From stable hyperthyroidism, ophthalmopathy was separated by a 13-signature model with just under 90% sensitivity and 75% to 84% specificity.

Amplification from RNA transcripts yielded the TCR beta CDR3 regions. The authors performed first-round RT-PCR with HTBI primers and then a second-round multiplex PCR. TCRdb independently ran MiXCR on the multiplex PCR reads; one entry per CDR3 protein. The sample holds 300,000 to 400,000 distinct CDR3 sequences, 15% to 20% seen once. There are many counts of this clonotype. What it binds is unknown. Orbital computed tomography, together with clinical symptoms, serum thyroxine, TRAb and thyroid ultrasound, was used for diagnosis. With 5 bases clipped from V and 5 bases from J, the junction kept 8 bases outside the gene matches. Germline-derived CDR1 and CDR2 are SNHLY and FYNNEI. This CDR3 is built from 14 residues.

The TCR was taken from an adult man with Graves' ophthalmopathy. V is TRBV2 and J is TRBJ1-1, with 7 bases aligning to TRBD1. Material: peripheral blood. As DNA, the CDR3 is TGTGCCAGCAGTTTGAACAGGGGAACTACTGAAGCTTTCTTT. It is translated as CASSLNRGTTEAFF.